This T cell receptor (beta chain) was found in a study of T-cell reconstitution after alpha-beta-depleted transplantation in children. This clonotype occurred many times. The CDR3 loop spans 13 amino acids. Looked up from germline, CDR1 is SGHRS and CDR2 is YFSETQ. The V end lost 4 bases, the J end lost 2 bases, and 10 bases lay between the germline ends. Unique molecular identifiers were used in preparing the TCRbeta library. From the PCR reads, TCRdb called clonotypes with MiXCR, one entry per CDR3 protein. The data hold about 72,000 distinct CDR3 sequences, with about 7.3% observed a single time. This chain uses TRBV5-1 with TRBJ2-7; a possible D gene is TRBD1 (6 bases). This sample comprised PBMCs from the stem cell graft donor, obtained from the stem cell graft. The receptor comes from a human donor who donated a stem cell graft to a child with acute lymphoblastic leukemia. CDR3 bases: TGCGCCAGCAGCCTCCGGGACACCTACGAGCAGTACTTC. It is translated as CASSLRDTYEQYF.